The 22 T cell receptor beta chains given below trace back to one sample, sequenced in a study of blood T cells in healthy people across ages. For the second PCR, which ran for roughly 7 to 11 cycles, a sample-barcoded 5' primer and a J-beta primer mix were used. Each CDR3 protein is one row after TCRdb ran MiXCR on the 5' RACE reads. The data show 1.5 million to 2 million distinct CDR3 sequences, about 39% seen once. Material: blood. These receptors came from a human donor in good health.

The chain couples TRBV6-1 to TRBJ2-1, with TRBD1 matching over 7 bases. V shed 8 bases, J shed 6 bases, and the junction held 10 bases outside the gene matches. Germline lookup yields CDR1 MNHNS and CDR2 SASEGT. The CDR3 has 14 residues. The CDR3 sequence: CASRDSKKRNEQFF. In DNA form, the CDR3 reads TGTGCCAGCCGGGACAGTAAAAAGCGCAATGAGCAGTTCTTC.

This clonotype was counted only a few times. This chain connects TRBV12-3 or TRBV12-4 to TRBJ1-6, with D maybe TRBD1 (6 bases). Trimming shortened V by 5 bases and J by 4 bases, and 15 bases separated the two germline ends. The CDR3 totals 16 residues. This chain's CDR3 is CASSTPGGPYNSPLHF. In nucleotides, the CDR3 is TGTGCCAGCAGTACCCCTGGGGGGCCTTATAATTCACCCCTCCACTTT.

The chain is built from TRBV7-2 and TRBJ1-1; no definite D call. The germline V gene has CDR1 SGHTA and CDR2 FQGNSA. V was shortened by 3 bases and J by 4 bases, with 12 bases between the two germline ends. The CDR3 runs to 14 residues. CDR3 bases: TGTGCCAGCAGCTTTGAGGGTTTGATCACTGAAGCTTTCTTT. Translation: CASSFEGLITEAFF.

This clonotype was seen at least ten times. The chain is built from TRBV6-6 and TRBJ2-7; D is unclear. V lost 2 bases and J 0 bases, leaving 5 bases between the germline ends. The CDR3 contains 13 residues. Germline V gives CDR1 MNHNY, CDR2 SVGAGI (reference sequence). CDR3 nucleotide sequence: TGTGCCAGCAGTTACGGATTCTCCTACGAGCAGTACTTC. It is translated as CASSYGFSYEQYF.

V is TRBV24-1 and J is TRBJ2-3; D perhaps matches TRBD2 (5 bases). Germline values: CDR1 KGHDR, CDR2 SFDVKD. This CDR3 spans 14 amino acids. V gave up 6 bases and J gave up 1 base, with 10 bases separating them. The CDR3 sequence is CATSPQRGTDTQYF. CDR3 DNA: TGTGCCACCAGTCCCCAGAGGGGCACAGATACGCAGTATTTT.

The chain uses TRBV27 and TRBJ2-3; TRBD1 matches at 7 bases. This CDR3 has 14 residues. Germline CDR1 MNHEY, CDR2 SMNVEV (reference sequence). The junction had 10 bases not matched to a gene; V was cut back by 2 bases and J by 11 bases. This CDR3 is CASSLLPRDSEQYF. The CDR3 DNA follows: TGTGCCAGCAGTTTACTTCCCCGGGACAGCGAGCAGTATTTT.

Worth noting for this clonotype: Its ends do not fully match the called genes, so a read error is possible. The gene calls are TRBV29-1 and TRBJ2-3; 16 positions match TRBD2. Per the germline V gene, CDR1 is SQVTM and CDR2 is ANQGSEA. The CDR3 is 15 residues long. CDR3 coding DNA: TGCAGCGTTGATGGGACTAGCGGGGGGGGAGATGCGCAGTATTTT. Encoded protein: CSVDGTSGGGDAQYF.

CDR3 protein: CSARVEPGQGEGHTF. CDR3 coding DNA: TGCAGTGCTAGAGTGGAACCGGGACAGGGGGAGGGCCACACCTTC. The chain has TRBV20-1 and TRBJ1-2, with 11 bases matching TRBD1. With V trimmed by 1 base and J by 12 bases, 13 bases remained unmatched. The germline gives CDR1 DFQATT, CDR2 SNEGSKA (reference sequence). The CDR3 totals 15 residues.

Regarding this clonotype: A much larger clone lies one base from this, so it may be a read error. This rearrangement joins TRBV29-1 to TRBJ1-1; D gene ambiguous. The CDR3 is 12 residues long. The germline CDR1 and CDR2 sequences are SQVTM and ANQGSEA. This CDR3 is CSIDEMNTEAFF. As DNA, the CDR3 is TGCAGCATTGACGAAATGAACACTGAAGCTTTCTTT.

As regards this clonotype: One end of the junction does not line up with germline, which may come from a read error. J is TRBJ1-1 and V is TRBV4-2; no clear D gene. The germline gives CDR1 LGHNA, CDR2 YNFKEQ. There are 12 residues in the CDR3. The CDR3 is CGSSLGDTEAFF. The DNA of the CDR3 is TGTGGCAGCAGCCTCGGGGACACTGAAGCTTTCTTT.

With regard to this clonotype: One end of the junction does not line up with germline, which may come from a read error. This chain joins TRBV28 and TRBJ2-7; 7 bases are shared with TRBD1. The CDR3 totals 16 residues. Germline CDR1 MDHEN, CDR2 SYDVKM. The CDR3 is CVSSLLTGLSSYEQYF. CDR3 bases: TGTGTCAGCAGTTTACTGACAGGGCTGAGCTCCTACGAGCAGTACTTC.

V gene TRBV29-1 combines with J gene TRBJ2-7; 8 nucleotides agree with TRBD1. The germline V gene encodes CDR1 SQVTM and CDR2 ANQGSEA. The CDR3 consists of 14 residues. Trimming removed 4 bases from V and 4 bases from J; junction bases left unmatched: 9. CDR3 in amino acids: CSVGPRTGPYEQYF. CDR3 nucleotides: TGCAGCGTTGGGCCACGGACAGGGCCGTACGAGCAGTACTTC.

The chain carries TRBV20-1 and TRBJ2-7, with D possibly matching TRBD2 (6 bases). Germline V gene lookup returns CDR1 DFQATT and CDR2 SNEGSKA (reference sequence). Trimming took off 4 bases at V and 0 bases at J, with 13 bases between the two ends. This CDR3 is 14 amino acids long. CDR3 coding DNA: TGCAGTGCTACCCCGGGACTGCCCTCCTACGAGCAGTACTTC. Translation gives CSATPGLPSYEQYF.

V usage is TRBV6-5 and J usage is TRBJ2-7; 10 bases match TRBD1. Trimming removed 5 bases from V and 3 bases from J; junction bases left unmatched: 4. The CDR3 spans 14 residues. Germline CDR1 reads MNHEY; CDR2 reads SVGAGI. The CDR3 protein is CASSETGGYYEQYF. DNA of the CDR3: TGTGCCAGCAGTGAGACAGGGGGCTACTACGAGCAGTACTTC.

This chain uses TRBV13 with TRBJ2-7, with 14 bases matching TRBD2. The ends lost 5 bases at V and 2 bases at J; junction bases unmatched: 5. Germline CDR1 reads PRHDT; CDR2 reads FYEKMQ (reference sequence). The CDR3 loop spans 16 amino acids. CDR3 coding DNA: TGTGCCAGCAGCCGAGGGACTAGCGGGGGAACCTACGAGCAGTACTTC. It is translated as CASSRGTSGGTYEQYF.

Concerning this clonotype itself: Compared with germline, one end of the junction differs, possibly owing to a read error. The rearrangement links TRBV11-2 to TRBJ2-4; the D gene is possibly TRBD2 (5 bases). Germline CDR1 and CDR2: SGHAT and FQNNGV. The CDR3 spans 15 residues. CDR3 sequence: CASSLQRVGKSIQYF. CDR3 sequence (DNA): TGTGCCAGCAGCCTACAGAGGGTGGGCAAAAGCATTCAGTACTTC.

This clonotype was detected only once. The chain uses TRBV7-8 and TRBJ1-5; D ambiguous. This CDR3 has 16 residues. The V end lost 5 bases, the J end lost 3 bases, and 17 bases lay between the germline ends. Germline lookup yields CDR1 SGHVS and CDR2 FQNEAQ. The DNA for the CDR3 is TGTGCCAGCAGCCAGCTGGACGGAGGATTCAATCAGCCCCAGCATTTT. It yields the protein CASSQLDGGFNQPQHF.

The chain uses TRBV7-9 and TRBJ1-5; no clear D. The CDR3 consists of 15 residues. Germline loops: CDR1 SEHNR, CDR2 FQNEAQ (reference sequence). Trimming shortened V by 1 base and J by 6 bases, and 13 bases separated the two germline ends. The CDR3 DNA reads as TGTGCCAGCAGCTTAGGGCAGCGGCCGAGTCAGCCCCAGCATTTT. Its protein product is CASSLGQRPSQPQHF.

CDR3 sequence (DNA): TGTGCCAGCAGCTTGTATATGGCCAGGGGGATGAACACTGAAGCTTTCTTT. Protein: CASSLYMARGMNTEAFF. The rearrangement uses TRBV5-6 and TRBJ1-1, with 7 bases fitting TRBD1. With 1 base clipped from V and 0 bases from J, the junction kept 9 bases outside the gene matches. The length of the CDR3 is 17 residues. The V gene's germline CDR1 is SGHDT and CDR2 YYEEEE.

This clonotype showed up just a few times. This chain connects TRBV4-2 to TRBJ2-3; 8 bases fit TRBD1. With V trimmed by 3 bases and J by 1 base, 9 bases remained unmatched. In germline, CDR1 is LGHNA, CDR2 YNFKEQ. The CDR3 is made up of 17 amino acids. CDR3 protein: CASSHLQGGLGTDTQYF. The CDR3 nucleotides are TGTGCCAGCAGCCATCTACAGGGGGGCTTAGGCACAGATACGCAGTATTTT.

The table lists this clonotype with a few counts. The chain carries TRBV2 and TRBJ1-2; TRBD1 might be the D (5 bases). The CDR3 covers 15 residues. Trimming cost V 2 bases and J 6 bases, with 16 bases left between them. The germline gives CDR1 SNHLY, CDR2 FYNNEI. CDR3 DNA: TGTGCCAGCAGTGAAACAGGCTACGGGACTCATGGCTACACCTTC. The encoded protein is CASSETGYGTHGYTF.

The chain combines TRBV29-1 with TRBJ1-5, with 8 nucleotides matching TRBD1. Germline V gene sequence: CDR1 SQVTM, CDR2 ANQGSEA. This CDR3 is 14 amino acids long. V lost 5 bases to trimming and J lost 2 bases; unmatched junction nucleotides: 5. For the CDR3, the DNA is TGCAGCGTTCAACAGGGGGGCGGCAATCAGCCCCAGCATTTT. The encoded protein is CSVQQGGGNQPQHF.